This entry lists 9 T cell receptor beta chains sequenced from one sample in a study of response to subunit inactivated influenza vaccine. One entry per CDR3 protein, called by TCRdb with MiXCR from the RT-PCR reads. The sample has approximately 700,000 distinct CDR3 sequences; around a sixth are singletons. The input for sequencing was PBMCs from blood, taken roughly 12 days after vaccination. The receptors were gathered from a man aged 45 to 65 who received an inactivated influenza vaccine.

This chain joins TRBV4-1 and TRBJ2-4; 7 bases are a match to TRBD2. The V and J ends lost 6 bases and 0 bases, in that order; junction bases with no gene match: 11. Germline assignment: CDR1 MGHRA and CDR2 YSYEKL. The CDR3 is 17 residues long. The CDR3 is CASRADLADLAKNIQYF. The CDR3 nucleotides read TGCGCCAGCAGGGCCGATCTAGCGGATTTAGCCAAAAACATTCAGTACTTC.

The rearrangement uses TRBV24-1 and TRBJ2-1, with TRBD2 identical over 7 bases. Trimming removed 1 base from V and 4 bases from J; junction bases left unmatched: 6. Germline-derived CDR1 and CDR2 are KGHDR and SFDVKD. This CDR3 region has 16 residues. The CDR3 here is CATSDFSSGPYNEQFF. As DNA, the CDR3 is TGTGCCACCAGTGATTTCTCTAGCGGACCTTACAATGAGCAGTTCTTC.

The gene calls are TRBV20-1 and TRBJ1-1; D gene uncertain. The CDR3 has 14 amino acids. Germline lookup yields CDR1 DFQATT and CDR2 SNEGSKA (reference sequence). V lost 6 bases to trimming and J lost 0 bases, with 14 bases between them. Here the CDR3 DNA reads TGCAGTGCAGGGAAGCCAATTATGAACACTGAAGCTTTCTTT. Translated: CSAGKPIMNTEAFF.

In its sample, this clonotype was seen a few times. This chain uses TRBV6-1 with TRBJ2-1, with 8 nucleotides matching TRBD2. The CDR3 length is 15 residues. Germline values: CDR1 MNHNS, CDR2 SASEGT. V was pared by 8 bases and J by 0 bases, with 6 bases of the junction left unmatched. CDR3: CASQSGGLSYNEQFF. CDR3 bases: TGTGCCAGCCAAAGCGGGGGCCTCTCCTACAATGAGCAGTTCTTC.

With respect to this clonotype: A much larger clone differs from this one at a single base, so this may be a read error. J is TRBJ2-7 and V is TRBV20-1; a possible D gene is TRBD2 (7 bases). Germline V gives CDR1 DFQATT, CDR2 SNEGSKA (reference sequence). The CDR3 consists of 17 residues. CDR3 region: CCARGGVSSTPSYEQYF. CDR3 DNA: TGCTGTGCTAGGGGGGGCGTTAGCAGCACACCCTCCTACGAGCAGTACTTC.

The chain uses TRBV21-1 and TRBJ2-2; TRBD2, the D gene given by the table, was not confirmed from the DNA. TRBV21-1 is classified as a pseudogene. The CDR3 totals 17 residues. CDR3 sequence (DNA): TGTGCCAGCAGCAATCTAGCGGGAGGTACCAACACCGGGGAGCTGTTTTTT. Amino acids: CASSNLAGGTNTGELFF.

This clonotype was counted only a few times. V is TRBV6-1 and J is TRBJ2-3; TRBD1 matches 8 bases. V gave up 7 bases and J gave up 0 bases; unmatched junction bases: 12. The CDR3 has 17 residues. Per germline, CDR1 MNHNS and CDR2 SASEGT. CDR3 residues: CASKGQGPETSTDTQYF. CDR3 in DNA: TGTGCCAGCAAAGGACAGGGACCAGAAACTAGCACAGATACGCAGTATTTT.

The rearrangement links TRBV11-2 to TRBJ1-2, with D possibly matching TRBD1 (5 bases). This CDR3 comprises 16 residues. Looked up from germline, CDR1 is SGHAT and CDR2 is FQNNGV. Trimming removed 1 base at V and 7 bases at J, with 19 bases between. This chain's CDR3 is CASSLGVQEGRSGYTF. The DNA for the CDR3 is TGTGCCAGCAGCTTAGGTGTTCAGGAGGGGAGAAGTGGCTACACCTTC.

This chain joins TRBV6-1 and TRBJ1-2, with D unresolved. CDR3 length: 16 amino acids. Looked up from germline, CDR1 is MNHNS and CDR2 is SASEGT. The ends were cut back, 5 bases at V and 0 bases at J, with 16 bases in the middle. CDR3 sequence (DNA): TGTGCCAGCAGTACCTACCAGATCAGACCTAACTATGGCTACACCTTC. Protein sequence: CASSTYQIRPNYGYTF.